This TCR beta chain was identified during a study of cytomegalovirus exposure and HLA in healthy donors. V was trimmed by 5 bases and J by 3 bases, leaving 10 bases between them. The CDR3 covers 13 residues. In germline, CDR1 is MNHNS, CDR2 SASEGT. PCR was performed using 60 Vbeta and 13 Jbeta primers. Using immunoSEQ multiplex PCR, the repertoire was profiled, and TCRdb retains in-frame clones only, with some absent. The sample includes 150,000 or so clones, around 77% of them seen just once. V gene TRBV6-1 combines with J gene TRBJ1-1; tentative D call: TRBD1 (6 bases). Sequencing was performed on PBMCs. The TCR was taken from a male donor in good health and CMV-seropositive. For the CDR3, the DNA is TGTGCCAGCAGTCTGACAGGTGACACTGAAGCTTTCTTT. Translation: CASSLTGDTEAFF.